This entry lists 32 T cell receptor beta chains sequenced from one sample in a study of OX40 agonist ivuxolimab in advanced cancers. Generated by immunoSEQ multiplex PCR, the TCRdb table keeps only in-frame clones and is missing some. This sample yields more than 50,000 clones, of which about 83% are seen a single time; more than 25% belongs to the top ten. Sequences were derived from CD4+ or CD8+ T cells sorted from blood, sampled in a trial of the OX40 agonist ivuxolimab. The origin of the receptors is an adult with an advanced solid tumor such as melanoma, head and neck, liver or kidney cancer.

The genes are TRBV19 and TRBJ1-5, with TRBD1 matching over 7 bases. Germline lookup yields CDR1 LNHDA and CDR2 SQIVND (reference sequence). CDR3 length: 14 amino acids. The junction had 6 bases not matched to a gene; V was cut back by 3 bases and J by 7 bases. The CDR3 region has the DNA TGTGCCAGTAGTATCGCGGCAGGGGGACAGCCCCAGCATTTT. It codes for CASSIAAGGQPQHF. Full variable domain (rest looked up from reference TRBV19 and TRBJ1-5): DGGITQSPKYLFRKEGQNVTLSCEQNLNHDAMYWYRQDPGQGLRLIYYSQIVNDFQKGDIAEGYSVSREKKESFPLTVTSAQKNPTAFYLCASSIAAGGQPQHFGDGTRLSIL.

This chain uses TRBV6-1 with TRBJ2-3, with TRBD1 identical over 9 bases. The germline gives CDR1 MNHNS, CDR2 SASEGT. The CDR3 spans 21 residues. The V and J ends lost 0 bases and 3 bases, in that order; junction bases with no gene match: 19. The DNA for the CDR3 is TGTGCCAGCAGTGAAGCTCAACCGGGACAGGGAGGAAAGTTGCGGACAGATACGCAGTATTTT. Protein: CASSEAQPGQGGKLRTDTQYF.

The V call is TRBV9, the J call TRBJ1-1; 11 bases map to TRBD1. CDR3 length equals 16 residues. CDR1 SGDLS and CDR2 YYNGEE come from the germline V gene. The V segment lost 0 bases and the J segment 4 bases; nucleotides outside the gene matches: 5. In DNA form, the CDR3 reads TGTGCCAGCAGCGTAGTGGACAGGGGGCCGGGCACTGAAGCTTTCTTT. It specifies CASSVVDRGPGTEAFF. Combining the CDR3 with reference TRBV9 and TRBJ1-1 gives the whole variable domain DSGVTQTPKHLITATGQRVTLRCSPRSGDLSVYWYQQSLDQGLQFLIQYYNGEERAKGNILERFSAQQFPDLHSELNLSSLELGDSALYFCASSVVDRGPGTEAFFGQGTRLTVV.

The chain combines TRBV4-1 with TRBJ2-7; D gene unclear. From germline, CDR1 is MGHRA and CDR2 YSYEKL. V dropped 3 bases and J dropped 10 bases, with 19 bases sitting between them. The CDR3 runs 14 residues. CDR3 loop: CASSQPWERVGQYF. CDR3 sequence (DNA): TGCGCCAGCAGCCAGCCGTGGGAACGGGTGGGTCAGTACTTC.

The J gene is TRBJ2-6, the V gene TRBV2; D remains ambiguous. The CDR3 consists of 15 residues. CDR1 and CDR2 (germline): SNHLY, FYNNEI. V was trimmed by 6 bases and J by 0 bases, leaving 9 bases between them. CDR3 nucleotides: TGTGCCAGCAGGCTCACCGTCTCTGGGGCCAACGTCCTGACTTTC. Its translation: CASRLTVSGANVLTF.

This chain uses TRBV30 with TRBJ1-3, with TRBD1 matching 8 bases. J was trimmed by 4 bases and V by 2 bases; bases with no gene match: 1. CDR3 length: 13 amino acids. In germline, CDR1 is GTSNPN, CDR2 SVGIG (reference sequence). CDR3 amino acids: CAWSRTGGNTIYF. CDR3 nucleotides: TGTGCCTGGAGTAGGACAGGGGGAAACACCATATATTTT.

The genes are TRBV4-2 and TRBJ2-7; D might be TRBD1 (6 bases). Trimming removed 2 bases from V and 0 bases from J, with 14 bases in between. Per germline, CDR1 LGHNA and CDR2 YNFKEQ. The CDR3 spans 16 residues. CDR3 nucleotide sequence: TGTGCCAGCAGCCAAACGGGACACGCTAGCTCCTACGAGCAGTACTTC. This encodes CASSQTGHASSYEQYF.

The chain couples TRBV19 to TRBJ2-1; no clear D. The CDR3 is 15 amino acids. Germline V gives CDR1 LNHDA, CDR2 SQIVND (reference sequence). Between the trimmed V and J ends, which lost 3 bases and 9 bases, there was a span of 18 bases. CDR3 sequence: CASSIRKPKVGEQFF. Here the CDR3 DNA reads TGTGCCAGTAGTATCAGGAAGCCTAAGGTGGGTGAGCAGTTCTTC.

The chain has TRBV19 and TRBJ2-5; tentatively, D is TRBD1 or TRBD2 (5 bases each). CDR1 is LNHDA, CDR2 SQIVND, per germline (reference sequence). The CDR3 totals 12 residues. The V end lost 7 bases, the J end lost 3 bases, and 9 bases lay between the germline ends. The chain's CDR3 is CASNQGEETQYF. The CDR3 DNA reads as TGTGCCAGTAATCAGGGAGAAGAGACCCAGTACTTC.

As regards this clone: The same CDR3 can be traced to other DNA sequences in this sample. The J gene is TRBJ1-4, the V gene TRBV15; D is undetermined. The V gene lost 0 bases and the J gene lost 8 bases, with 13 bases spanning the gap. From germline, CDR1 is LNHNV and CDR2 YYDKDF (reference sequence). This CDR3 spans 15 amino acids. CDR3 coding DNA: TGTGCCACCAGCAGAGAAAGAGGGAGTGGAGAAAAACTGTTTTTT. It is translated as CATSRERGSGEKLFF.

The chain recombines TRBV30 with TRBJ1-1; 10 bases line up with TRBD1. The germline gives CDR1 GTSNPN, CDR2 SVGIG (reference sequence). The CDR3 runs to 14 residues. Trimming cost V 6 bases and J 3 bases; bases outside gene matches: 7. CDR3 sequence: CACRTGGGYTEAFF. As DNA, the CDR3 is TGTGCCTGCCGGACAGGGGGGGGGTACACTGAAGCTTTCTTT.

V gene TRBV7-2 combines with J gene TRBJ1-1, with unresolved D. The CDR3 runs 16 residues. Germline V gives CDR1 SGHTA, CDR2 FQGNSA. V was clipped by 5 bases and J by 0 bases, with 16 bases between them. The CDR3 reads CASSPRLNRMNTEAFF. DNA for the CDR3: TGTGCCAGCAGCCCCCGATTGAACAGAATGAACACTGAAGCTTTCTTT.

This chain joins TRBV5-8 and TRBJ1-5, with a weak D call TRBD1 (6 bases). CDR3 size: 16 residues. With 4 bases removed from V and 2 bases from J, the gap between germline ends came to 16 bases. Per germline, CDR1 SGHTS and CDR2 YDEGEE. The CDR3 DNA reads TGTGCCAGCAGCCCGGGACAATTCTTGGGCAATCAGCCCCAGCATTTT. It encodes CASSPGQFLGNQPQHF.

This clone occurred once. This chain connects TRBV7-2 to TRBJ2-5; the D call may be TRBD1 or TRBD2 (5 bases each). Trimming removed 8 bases from V and 7 bases from J, with 11 bases in between. Germline V gives CDR1 SGHTA, CDR2 FQGNSA. This CDR3 is built from 11 residues. CDR3 protein: CASGGGWTQYF. The DNA for the CDR3 is TGTGCCAGCGGGGGTGGTTGGACCCAGTACTTC.

This chain connects TRBV6-6 to TRBJ1-2; D not certain. CDR1 is MNHNY and CDR2 is SVGAGI in the germline V gene (reference sequence). This CDR3 region has 13 residues. Trimming took 6 bases from V and 3 from J, leaving 11 bases between them. The DNA of the CDR3 is TGTGCCAGCAGCCGAGGAAGCGACTATGGCTACACCTTC. Its protein is CASSRGSDYGYTF.

The chain carries TRBV4-3 and TRBJ2-1, with TRBD2 matching 10 bases. V was pared by 0 bases and J by 8 bases, with 7 bases of the junction left unmatched. The CDR3 runs 16 residues. Looked up from germline, CDR1 is LGHNA and CDR2 is YSLEER. The chain's CDR3 is CASSQDRASGGYEQFF. The CDR3 DNA sequence: TGCGCCAGCAGCCAAGACCGGGCTAGCGGGGGCTATGAGCAGTTCTTC.

The chain joins TRBV5-4 to TRBJ2-5; 9 bases agree with TRBD1. Trimming at V came to 7 bases and at J to 5 bases, leaving 9 bases not matched to a gene. From germline, CDR1 is SGHNT and CDR2 YYREEE (reference sequence). This CDR3 is 14 amino acids long. The CDR3 spells CASSPGQGYETQYF. CDR3 bases: TGTGCCAGCTCCCCGGGACAGGGTTACGAGACCCAGTACTTC.

The chain carries TRBV19 and TRBJ2-7; 10 nucleotides agree with TRBD1. CDR1 LNHDA and CDR2 SQIVND come from the germline V gene (reference sequence). V shed 5 bases, J shed 5 bases, and the junction held 9 bases outside the gene matches. The CDR3 length is 15 residues. The CDR3 spells CASSPLGTGEDEQYF. The CDR3 DNA reads TGTGCCAGTAGTCCACTAGGGACAGGGGAGGACGAGCAGTACTTC.

The chain combines TRBV27 with TRBJ2-5; weak D call: TRBD1 (6 bases). CDR1 is MNHEY, CDR2 SMNVEV, per germline (reference sequence). Trimming removed 6 bases from V and 2 bases from J, with 13 bases in between. The CDR3 is made up of 14 amino acids. CDR3 bases: TGTGCCAGCAGAGCTGGGGACACTCAAGAGACCCAGTACTTC. It is translated as CASRAGDTQETQYF.

This chain joins TRBV7-8 and TRBJ2-7; tentatively, D is TRBD1 or TRBD2 (5 bases each). This CDR3 spans 13 amino acids. Per the germline V gene, CDR1 is SGHVS and CDR2 is FQNEAQ. The germline V and J ends were trimmed by 5 bases and 2 bases, with 10 bases remaining between them. The CDR3 sequence is CASSGGRAYEQYF. In DNA, the CDR3 is TGTGCCAGCAGCGGAGGCAGGGCCTACGAGCAGTACTTC.

The chain has TRBV7-2 and TRBJ2-3; tentatively, D is TRBD2 (6 bases). Germline CDR1 SGHTA, CDR2 FQGNSA. The CDR3 is 14 amino acids. Trimming took 0 bases from V and 5 from J, leaving 9 bases between them. For the CDR3, the DNA is TGTGCCAGCAGCTTAGCGTCCGGGGGAGATACGCAGTATTTT. Translation: CASSLASGGDTQYF.

The CDR3 bases are TGCGCCAGCAGCTTGGAGTCCAGGGCCGGTGGCTACACCTTC. This encodes CASSLESRAGGYTF. This chain connects TRBV5-1 to TRBJ1-2; tentatively, D is TRBD1 (5 bases). Germline V gene lookup returns CDR1 SGHRS and CDR2 YFSETQ. V lost 0 bases, J lost 7 bases, and 13 bases lay in between. This CDR3 has 14 amino acids. The whole variable domain, filled in from reference TRBV5-1 and TRBJ1-2, reads KAGVTQTPRYLIKTRGQQVTLSCSPISGHRSVSWYQQTPGQGLQFLFEYFSETQRNKGNFPGRFSGRQFSNSRSEMNVSTLELGDSALYLCASSLESRAGGYTFGSGTRLTVV.

This clone was observed a handful of times. The chain is built from TRBV7-9 and TRBJ2-7, with unresolved D. Germline loops: CDR1 SEHNR, CDR2 FQNEAQ (reference sequence). The CDR3 runs to 12 residues. V shed 2 bases and J shed 0 bases, with 2 bases lying between them. CDR3 residues: CASSLSSYEQYF. CDR3 nucleotides: TGTGCCAGCAGCTTATCCTCCTACGAGCAGTACTTC.

The V and J genes are TRBV7-2 and TRBJ2-3; 8 nucleotides align to TRBD1. Germline assignment: CDR1 SGHTA and CDR2 FQGNSA. The V gene end was trimmed by 3 bases and the J gene end by 2 bases; junction bases not matched to a gene: 4. The CDR3 is 15 amino acids. The DNA for the CDR3 is TGTGCCAGCAGCTTGGGCCAGGGGGCCACAGATACGCAGTATTTT. Its protein is CASSLGQGATDTQYF.

This clone has a handful of counts. The rearrangement links TRBV7-8 to TRBJ1-6, with D tentatively TRBD1 (6 bases). The CDR3 is made up of 15 amino acids. Germline loops: CDR1 SGHVS, CDR2 FQNEAQ. The germline V and J ends were trimmed by 5 bases and 5 bases, with 13 bases remaining between them. CDR3 sequence: CASSDGTWDNSPLHF. The CDR3 DNA is TGTGCCAGCAGCGATGGGACATGGGATAATTCACCCCTCCACTTT.

V gene TRBV25-1 combines with J gene TRBJ2-5; 11 bases map to TRBD2. This CDR3 has 16 amino acids. Germline values: CDR1 MGHDK, CDR2 SYGVNS. J was trimmed by 5 bases and V by 4 bases; bases with no gene match: 9. The CDR3 DNA reads TGTGCCAGCAGTGCCCTTAGCGGGAGGGCCAGGGAGACCCAGTACTTC. Translated: CASSALSGRARETQYF.

Remarks on this clone: One end of the junction is discordant with germline, which a read error may explain. The V call is TRBV5-8, the J call TRBJ2-7; tentative D call: TRBD1 (6 bases). This CDR3 contains 13 residues. CDR1 SGHTS and CDR2 YDEGEE come from the germline V gene. CDR3 in amino acids: CASSLDSIYEQYF. CDR3 nucleotide sequence: TGTGCCAGCAGTTTGGACAGTATCTACGAGCAGTACTTC.

This chain connects TRBV29-1 to TRBJ2-1; 8 nucleotides line up with TRBD2. With V trimmed by 6 bases and J by 3 bases, 13 bases remained unmatched. Germline lookup yields CDR1 SQVTM and CDR2 ANQGSEA. The CDR3 has 16 residues. The CDR3 loop reads CSVTPLSGGGYNEQFF. The CDR3, as DNA: TGCAGCGTCACCCCTCTAAGCGGGGGAGGCTACAATGAGCAGTTCTTC.

This clone was seen only a few times. The V call is TRBV2, the J call TRBJ2-3; a weak D match, TRBD2 (6 bases). The germline V and J ends were trimmed by 8 bases and 2 bases, with 14 bases remaining between them. Germline V gives CDR1 SNHLY, CDR2 FYNNEI. The CDR3 is made up of 14 amino acids. The CDR3 DNA is TGTGCCAGCGGGTCGGGACTCGACACAGATACGCAGTATTTT. Protein sequence: CASGSGLDTDTQYF.

The V and J genes are TRBV6-1 and TRBJ2-7; the match to TRBD1 covers 11 bases. The CDR3 has 18 residues. Germline V CDR1 and CDR2: MNHNS, SASEGT. The V and J ends lost 2 bases and 6 bases, in that order; junction bases with no gene match: 15. The CDR3 loop is CASSEFPFGGTGGVEQYF. DNA of the CDR3: TGTGCCAGCAGTGAATTCCCTTTCGGGGGGACAGGGGGAGTCGAGCAGTACTTC.

The gene calls are TRBV28 and TRBJ1-1; TRBD1 might be the D (6 bases). The V gene's germline CDR1 is MDHEN and CDR2 SYDVKM. The CDR3 has 14 residues. The germline V and J ends were trimmed by 5 bases and 4 bases, with 14 bases remaining between them. CDR3 DNA: TGTGCCAGCAGTCCCGGACAGAAAAGCACTGAAGCTTTCTTT. Translation: CASSPGQKSTEAFF.

The chain has TRBV7-6 and TRBJ1-1, with 8 nucleotides matching TRBD1. Germline trimming cut 4 bases from V and 4 bases from J; bases unmatched to any gene: 8. Germline CDR1 reads SGHVS; CDR2 reads FNYEAQ. This CDR3 is 15 amino acids long. CDR3 sequence: CASSSSTGAGTEAFF. In DNA form, the CDR3 reads TGTGCCAGCAGCTCCTCGACAGGGGCGGGCACTGAAGCTTTCTTT.